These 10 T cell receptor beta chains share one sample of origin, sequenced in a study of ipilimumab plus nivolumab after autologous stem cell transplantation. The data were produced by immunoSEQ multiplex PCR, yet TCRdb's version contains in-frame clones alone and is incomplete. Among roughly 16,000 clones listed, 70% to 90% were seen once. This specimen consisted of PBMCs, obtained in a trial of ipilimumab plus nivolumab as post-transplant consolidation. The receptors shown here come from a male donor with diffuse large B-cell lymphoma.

The CDR3 is CASSPPEVGSDNEQFF. The CDR3, as DNA: TGTGCCAGCTCACCACCCGAGGTCGGAAGCGACAATGAGCAGTTCTTC. V gene TRBV18 combines with J gene TRBJ2-1; the D is unclear. Germline V gene data show CDR1 as KGHSH and CDR2 as LQKENI. Deletions cut 0 bases from V and 5 bases from J, with 14 bases between. CDR3 length: 16 amino acids. Combining the CDR3 with reference TRBV18 and TRBJ2-1 gives the whole variable domain NAGVMQNPRHLVRRRGQEARLRCSPMKGHSHVYWYRQLPEEGLKFMVYLQKENIIDESGMPKERFSAEFPKEGPSILRIQQVVRGDSAAYFCASSPPEVGSDNEQFFGPGTRLTVL.

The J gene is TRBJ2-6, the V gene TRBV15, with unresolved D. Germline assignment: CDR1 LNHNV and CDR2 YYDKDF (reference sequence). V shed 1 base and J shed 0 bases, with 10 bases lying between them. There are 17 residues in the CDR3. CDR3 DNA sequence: TGTGCCACCAGCAGAGGTCCTTTACCCTCTGGGGCCAACGTCCTGACTTTC. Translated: CATSRGPLPSGANVLTF. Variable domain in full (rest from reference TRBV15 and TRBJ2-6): DAMVIQNPRYQVTQFGKPVTLSCSQTLNHNVMYWYQQKSSQAPKLLFHYYDKDFNNEADTPDNFQSRRPNTSFCFLDIRSPGLGDTAMYLCATSRGPLPSGANVLTFGAGSRLTVL.

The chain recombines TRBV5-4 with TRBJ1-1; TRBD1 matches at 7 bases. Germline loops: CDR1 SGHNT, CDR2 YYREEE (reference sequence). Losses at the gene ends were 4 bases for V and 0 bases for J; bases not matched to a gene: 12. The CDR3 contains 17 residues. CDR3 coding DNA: TGTGCCAGCAGCAGCAGGGGGTGGGGGATCATGAACACTGAAGCTTTCTTT. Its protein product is CASSSRGWGIMNTEAFF.

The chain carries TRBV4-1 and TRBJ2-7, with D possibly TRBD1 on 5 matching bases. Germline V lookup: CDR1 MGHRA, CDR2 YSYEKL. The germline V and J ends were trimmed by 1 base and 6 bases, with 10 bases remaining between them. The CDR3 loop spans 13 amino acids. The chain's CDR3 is CASSQGQQREQYF. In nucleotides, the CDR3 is TGCGCCAGCAGCCAAGGACAGCAACGCGAGCAGTACTTC.

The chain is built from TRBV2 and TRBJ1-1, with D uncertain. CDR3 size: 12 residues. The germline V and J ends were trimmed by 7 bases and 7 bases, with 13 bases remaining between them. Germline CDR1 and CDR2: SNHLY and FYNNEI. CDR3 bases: TGTGCCAGCAAAATCGCAGGCCTTGAAGCTTTCTTT. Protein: CASKIAGLEAFF. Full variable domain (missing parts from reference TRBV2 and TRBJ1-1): EPEVTQTPSHQVTQMGQEVILRCVPISNHLYFYWYRQILGQKVEFLVSFYNNEISEKSEIFDDQFSVERPDGSNFTLKIRSTKLEDSAMYFCASKIAGLEAFFGQGTRLTVV.

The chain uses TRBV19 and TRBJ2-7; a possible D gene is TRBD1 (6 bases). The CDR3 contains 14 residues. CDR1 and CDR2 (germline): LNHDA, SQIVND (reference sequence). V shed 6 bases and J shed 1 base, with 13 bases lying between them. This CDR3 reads CASSEDSLSYEQYF. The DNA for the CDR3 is TGTGCCAGTAGCGAGGACAGTTTGTCCTACGAGCAGTACTTC.

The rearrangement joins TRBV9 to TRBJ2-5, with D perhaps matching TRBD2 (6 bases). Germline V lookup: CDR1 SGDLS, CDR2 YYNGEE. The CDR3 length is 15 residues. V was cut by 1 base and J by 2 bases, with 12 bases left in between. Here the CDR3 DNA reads TGTGCCAGCAGCGTATACGGTAGCGGACAAGAGACCCAGTACTTC. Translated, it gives CASSVYGSGQETQYF.

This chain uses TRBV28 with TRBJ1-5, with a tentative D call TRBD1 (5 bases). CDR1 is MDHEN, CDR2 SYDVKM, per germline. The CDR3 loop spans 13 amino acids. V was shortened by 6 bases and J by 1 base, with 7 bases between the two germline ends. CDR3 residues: CASSRDSNQPQHF. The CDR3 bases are TGTGCCAGCAGCCGGGACAGCAATCAGCCCCAGCATTTT.

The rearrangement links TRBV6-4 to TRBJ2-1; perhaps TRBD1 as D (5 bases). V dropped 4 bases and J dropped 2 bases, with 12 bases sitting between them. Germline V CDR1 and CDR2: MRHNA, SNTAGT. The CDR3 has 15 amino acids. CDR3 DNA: TGTGCCAGCAGTGTTAGAATAGGGGCCTACAATGAGCAGTTCTTC. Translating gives CASSVRIGAYNEQFF.

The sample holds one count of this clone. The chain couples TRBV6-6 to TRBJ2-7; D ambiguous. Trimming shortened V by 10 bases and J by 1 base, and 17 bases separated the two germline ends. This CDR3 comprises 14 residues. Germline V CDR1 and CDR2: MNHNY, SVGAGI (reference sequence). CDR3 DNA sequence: TGTGCCACGGCCCAGTCATCCGAGTCCTACGAGCAGTACTTC. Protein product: CATAQSSESYEQYF.